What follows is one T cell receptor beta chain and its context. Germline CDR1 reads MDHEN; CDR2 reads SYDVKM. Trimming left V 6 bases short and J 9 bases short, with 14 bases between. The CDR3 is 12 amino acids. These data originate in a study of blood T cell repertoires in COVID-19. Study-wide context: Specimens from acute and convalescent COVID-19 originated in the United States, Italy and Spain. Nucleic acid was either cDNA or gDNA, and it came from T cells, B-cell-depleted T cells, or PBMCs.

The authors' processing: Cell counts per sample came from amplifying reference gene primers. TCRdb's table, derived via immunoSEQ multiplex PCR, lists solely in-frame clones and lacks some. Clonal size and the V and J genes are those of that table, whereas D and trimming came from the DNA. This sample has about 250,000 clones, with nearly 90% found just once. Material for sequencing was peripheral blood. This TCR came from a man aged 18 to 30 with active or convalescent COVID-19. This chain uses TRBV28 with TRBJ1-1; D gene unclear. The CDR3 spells CASSSDDTQAFF. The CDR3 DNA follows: TGTGCCAGCAGCTCAGATGACACGCAAGCTTTCTTT.